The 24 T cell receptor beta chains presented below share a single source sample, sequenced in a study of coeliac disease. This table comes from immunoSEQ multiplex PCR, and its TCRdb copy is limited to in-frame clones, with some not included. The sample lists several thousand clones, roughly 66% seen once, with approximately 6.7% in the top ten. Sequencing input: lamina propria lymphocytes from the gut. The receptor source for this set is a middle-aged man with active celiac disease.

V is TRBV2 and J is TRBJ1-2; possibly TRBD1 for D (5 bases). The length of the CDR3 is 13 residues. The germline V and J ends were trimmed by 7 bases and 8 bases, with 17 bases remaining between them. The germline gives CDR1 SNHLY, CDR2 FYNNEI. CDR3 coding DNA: TGTGCCAGCACCTTGGGAGGGGCGCGGGGCTACACCTTC. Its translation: CASTLGGARGYTF.

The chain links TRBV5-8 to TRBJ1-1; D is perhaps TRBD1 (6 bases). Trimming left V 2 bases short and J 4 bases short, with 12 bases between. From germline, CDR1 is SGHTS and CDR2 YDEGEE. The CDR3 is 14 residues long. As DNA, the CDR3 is TGTGCCAGCAGCTTCAGGGGTCTAGCCACTGAAGCTTTCTTT. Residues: CASSFRGLATEAFF.

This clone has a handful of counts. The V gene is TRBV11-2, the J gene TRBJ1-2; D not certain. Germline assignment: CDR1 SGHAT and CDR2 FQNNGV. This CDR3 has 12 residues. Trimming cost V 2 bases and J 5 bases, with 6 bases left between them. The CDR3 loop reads CASSLSLYGYTF. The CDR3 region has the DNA TGTGCCAGCAGCTTATCCCTGTATGGCTACACCTTC. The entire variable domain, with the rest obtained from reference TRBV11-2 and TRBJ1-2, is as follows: EAGVAQSPRYKIIEKRQSVAFWCNPISGHATLYWYQQILGQGPKLLIQFQNNGVVDDSQLPKDRFSAERLKGVDSTLKIQPAKLEDSAVYLCASSLSLYGYTFGSGTRLTVV.

The CDR3: CSVGQGKAFGYTF. The DNA of the CDR3 is TGCAGCGTAGGACAGGGGAAGGCATTTGGCTACACCTTC. The J gene is TRBJ1-2, the V gene TRBV29-1; 9 nucleotides agree with TRBD1. The J segment lost 7 bases and the V segment lost 6 bases, leaving 9 bases of the junction unmatched. Germline V lookup: CDR1 SQVTM, CDR2 ANQGSEA. The CDR3 totals 13 residues. Variable domain in full (rest from reference TRBV29-1 and TRBJ1-2): SAVISQKPSRDICQRGTSLTIQCQVDSQVTMMFWYRQQPGQSLTLIATANQGSEATYESGFVIDKFPISRPNLTFSTLTVSNMSPEDSSIYLCSVGQGKAFGYTFGSGTRLTVV.

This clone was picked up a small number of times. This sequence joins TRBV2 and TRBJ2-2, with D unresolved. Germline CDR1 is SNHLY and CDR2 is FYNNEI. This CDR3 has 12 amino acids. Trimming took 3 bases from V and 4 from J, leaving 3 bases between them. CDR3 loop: CASSDSTGELFF. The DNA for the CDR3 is TGTGCCAGCAGTGATAGCACCGGGGAGCTGTTTTTT.

The CDR3 region is CASSPQSQGVANYGYTF. For the CDR3, the DNA is TGTGCCAGCTCACCACAATCCCAGGGTGTGGCTAACTATGGCTACACCTTC. V gene TRBV18 combines with J gene TRBJ1-2, with a tentative D call TRBD1 (5 bases). Germline assignment: CDR1 KGHSH and CDR2 LQKENI. This CDR3 is 17 amino acids long. V was pared by 1 base and J by 0 bases, with 15 bases between.

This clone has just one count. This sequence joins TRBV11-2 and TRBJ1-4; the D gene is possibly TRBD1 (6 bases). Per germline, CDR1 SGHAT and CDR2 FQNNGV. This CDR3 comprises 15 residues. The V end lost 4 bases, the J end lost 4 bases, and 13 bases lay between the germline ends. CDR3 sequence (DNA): TGTGCCAGCAGCTCTAACAGGGCGCGTAATGAAAAACTGTTTTTT. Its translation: CASSSNRARNEKLFF.

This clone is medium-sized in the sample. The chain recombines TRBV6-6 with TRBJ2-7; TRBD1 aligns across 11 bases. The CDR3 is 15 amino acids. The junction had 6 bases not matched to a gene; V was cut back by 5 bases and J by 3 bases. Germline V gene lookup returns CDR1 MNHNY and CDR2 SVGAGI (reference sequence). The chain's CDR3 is CASSPRTGGFYEQYF. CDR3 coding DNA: TGTGCCAGCAGTCCCCGGACAGGGGGCTTCTACGAGCAGTACTTC.

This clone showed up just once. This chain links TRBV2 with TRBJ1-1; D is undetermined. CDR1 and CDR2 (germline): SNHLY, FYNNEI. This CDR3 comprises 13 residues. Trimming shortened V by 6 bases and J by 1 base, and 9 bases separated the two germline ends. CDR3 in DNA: TGTGCCAGCAGGGAAACAAGGAACACTGAAGCTTTCTTT. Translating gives CASRETRNTEAFF.

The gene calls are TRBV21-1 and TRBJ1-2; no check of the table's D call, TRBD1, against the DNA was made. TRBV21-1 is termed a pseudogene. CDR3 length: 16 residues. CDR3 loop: CASSVIGQGADYGYTF. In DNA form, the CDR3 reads TGTGCCAGCAGCGTCATAGGTCAGGGGGCAGACTATGGCTACACCTTC.

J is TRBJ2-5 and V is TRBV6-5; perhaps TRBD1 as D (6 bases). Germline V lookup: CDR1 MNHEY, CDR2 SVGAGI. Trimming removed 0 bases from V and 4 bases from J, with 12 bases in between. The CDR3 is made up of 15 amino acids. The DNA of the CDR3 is TGTGCCAGCAGTTACTCGATAACAGGGCCAGAGACCCAGTACTTC. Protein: CASSYSITGPETQYF.

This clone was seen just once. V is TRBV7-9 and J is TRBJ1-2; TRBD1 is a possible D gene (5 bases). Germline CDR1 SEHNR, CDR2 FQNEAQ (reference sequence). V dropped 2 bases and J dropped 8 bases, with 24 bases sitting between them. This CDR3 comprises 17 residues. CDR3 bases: TGTGCCAGCAGCTTACGTGGCTCTGGCAGGGTTGCGTTCGGCTACACCTTC. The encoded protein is CASSLRGSGRVAFGYTF.

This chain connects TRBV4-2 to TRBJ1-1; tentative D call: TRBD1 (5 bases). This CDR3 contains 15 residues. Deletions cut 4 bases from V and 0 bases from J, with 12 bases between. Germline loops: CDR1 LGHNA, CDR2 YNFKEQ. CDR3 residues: CASSPGQGMNTEAFF. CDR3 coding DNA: TGTGCCAGCAGCCCCGGGCAGGGAATGAACACTGAAGCTTTCTTT.

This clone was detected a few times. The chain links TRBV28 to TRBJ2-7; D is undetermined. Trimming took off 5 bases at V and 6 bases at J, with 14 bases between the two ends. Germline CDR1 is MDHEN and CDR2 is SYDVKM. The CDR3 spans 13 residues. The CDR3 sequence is CASSTPPMVEQYF. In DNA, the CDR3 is TGTGCCAGCAGTACACCACCAATGGTCGAGCAGTACTTC.

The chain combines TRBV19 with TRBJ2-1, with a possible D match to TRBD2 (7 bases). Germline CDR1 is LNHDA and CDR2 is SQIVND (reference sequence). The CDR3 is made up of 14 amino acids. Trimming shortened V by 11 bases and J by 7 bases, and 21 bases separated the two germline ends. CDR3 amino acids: CASNGDKGGNEQFF. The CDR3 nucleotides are TGTGCCTCAAACGGGGACAAGGGGGGGAATGAGCAGTTCTTC.

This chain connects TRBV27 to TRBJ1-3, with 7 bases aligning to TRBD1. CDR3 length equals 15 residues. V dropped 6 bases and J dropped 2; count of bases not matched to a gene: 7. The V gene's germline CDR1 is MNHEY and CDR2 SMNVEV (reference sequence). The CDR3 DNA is TGTGCCAGCAGCCTTAGACAGGGTACTGGAAACACCATATATTTT. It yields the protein CASSLRQGTGNTIYF.

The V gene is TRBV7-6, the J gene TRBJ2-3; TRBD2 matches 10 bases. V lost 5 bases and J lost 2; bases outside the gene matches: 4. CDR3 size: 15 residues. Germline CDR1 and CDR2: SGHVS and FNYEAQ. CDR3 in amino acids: CASSRLAGPTDTQYF. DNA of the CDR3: TGTGCCAGCAGCCGACTAGCGGGCCCCACAGATACGCAGTATTTT.

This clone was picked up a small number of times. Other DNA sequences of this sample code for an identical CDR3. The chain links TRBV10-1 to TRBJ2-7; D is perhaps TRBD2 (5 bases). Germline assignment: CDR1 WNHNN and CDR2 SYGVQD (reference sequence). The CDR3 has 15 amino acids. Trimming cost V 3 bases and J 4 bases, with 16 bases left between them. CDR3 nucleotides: TGCGCCAGCAGTGAAAAGCAGAGGGCGGCATACGAGCAGTACGTC. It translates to CASSEKQRAAYEQYV.

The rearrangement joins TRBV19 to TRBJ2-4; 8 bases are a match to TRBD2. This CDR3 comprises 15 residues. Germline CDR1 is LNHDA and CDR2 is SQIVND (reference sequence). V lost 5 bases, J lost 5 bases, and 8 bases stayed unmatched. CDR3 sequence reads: CASSSPGLVENIQYF. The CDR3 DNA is TGTGCCAGTAGTTCCCCGGGACTAGTAGAAAACATTCAGTACTTC.

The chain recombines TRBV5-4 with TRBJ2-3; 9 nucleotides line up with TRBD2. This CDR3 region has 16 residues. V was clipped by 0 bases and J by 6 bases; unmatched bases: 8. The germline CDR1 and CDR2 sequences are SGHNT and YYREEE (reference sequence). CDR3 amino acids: CASSLAGAGGRDTQYF. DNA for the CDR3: TGTGCCAGCAGCTTGGCCGGGGCGGGGGGGAGGGATACGCAGTATTTT.

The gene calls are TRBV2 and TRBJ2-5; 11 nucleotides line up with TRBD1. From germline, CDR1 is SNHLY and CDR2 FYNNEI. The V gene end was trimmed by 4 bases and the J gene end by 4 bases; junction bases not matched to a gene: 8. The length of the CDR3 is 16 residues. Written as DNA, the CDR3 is TGTGCCAGCAGTGTCCGGACAGGGGGCAGAGTAGAGACCCAGTACTTC. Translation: CASSVRTGGRVETQYF.

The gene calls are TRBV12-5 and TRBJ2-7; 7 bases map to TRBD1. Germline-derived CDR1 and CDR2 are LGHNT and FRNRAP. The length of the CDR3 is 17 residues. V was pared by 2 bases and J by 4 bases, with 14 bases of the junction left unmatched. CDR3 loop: CASGLPLPDRRRYEQYV. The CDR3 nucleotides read TGTGCTAGTGGTTTGCCCCTTCCGGACAGGAGAAGGTACGAGCAGTACGTC.

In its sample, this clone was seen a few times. This CDR3 is CASKEGATDSNYGYTF. CDR3 coding DNA: TGTGCCAGCAAGGAAGGGGCGACCGATTCCAACTATGGCTACACCTTC. The chain combines TRBV9 with TRBJ1-2; D is possibly TRBD1 (5 bases). Deletions cut 6 bases from V and 2 bases from J, with 20 bases between. This CDR3 has 16 residues. CDR1 is SGDLS, CDR2 YYNGEE, per germline.

The CDR3 region is CASSDERDAEAFF. CDR3 in DNA: TGTGCCAGCAGTGATGAGCGGGACGCTGAAGCTTTCTTT. The V call is TRBV2, the J call TRBJ1-1, with a possible D match to TRBD1 (5 bases). V was cut by 3 bases and J by 6 bases, with 11 bases left in between. This CDR3 region has 13 residues. Per germline, CDR1 SNHLY and CDR2 FYNNEI.